This TCR beta chain was captured in a study of cytomegalovirus exposure and HLA in healthy donors. Study-wide context: Within the Caucasian-associated ancestry cluster were around four fifths of the roughly 430 genotyped donors. Study results and caveats: According to an earlier analysis, most TCR beta V segments yielded productive rearrangements about 87% or about 30% of the time.

Comments on this clone: Antigen unknown.

Both 60 Vbeta primers and 13 Jbeta primers went into the PCR. As processed by the authors: Later, an analysis found roughly 80 million unique TCR beta chains, and about 10 million of these were shared. Generated by immunoSEQ multiplex PCR, the TCRdb table keeps only in-frame clones and is missing some. The D gene and trimming were derived from the DNA, and the V and J assignments and clone size from that table. Of 150,000 to 200,000 clones listed, around 79% are singletons. The CDR3 loop spans 14 amino acids. Trimming removed 4 bases from V and 4 bases from J, with 13 bases in between. Germline assignment: CDR1 KGHSH and CDR2 LQKENI.

J is TRBJ1-1 and V is TRBV18; perhaps TRBD1 as D (5 bases). The clonotype originates from a girl aged 10-17 years in good health and CMV-seropositive. The sample was PBMCs. CDR3 in amino acids: CASSRSRDGTEAFF. The CDR3, as DNA: TGTGCCAGCTCACGCTCCAGGGATGGCACTGAAGCTTTCTTT. Variable domain in full (rest from reference TRBV18 and TRBJ1-1): NAGVMQNPRHLVRRRGQEARLRCSPMKGHSHVYWYRQLPEEGLKFMVYLQKENIIDESGMPKERFSAEFPKEGPSILRIQQVVRGDSAAYFCASSRSRDGTEAFFGQGTRLTVV.